Sequencing of this TCR beta chain was carried out in a study of OX40 agonist ivuxolimab in advanced cancers. Deletions cut 5 bases from V and 4 bases from J, with 12 bases between. Germline CDR1 and CDR2: MNHEY and SVGAGI. The CDR3 contains 13 residues. Using immunoSEQ multiplex PCR, the repertoire was profiled, and TCRdb retains in-frame clones only, with some absent. The sample shows some 62,000 clones, 92% of them seen only once. Study-wide results and caveats: Undetermined was the antigen specificity of the expanded peripheral T cells. Mean expanded clone counts were higher in CD8+ than CD4+ T cells.

Autoimmune disease history or systemic immunosuppression disqualified patients. Samples were taken at baseline and on day 1 of cycles 4 and 7. This clone came up a few times. Its cognate antigen is unknown. The receptor was derived from an adult with an advanced solid tumor such as melanoma, head and neck, liver or kidney cancer. The sequences come from CD4+ or CD8+ T cells sorted from blood, collected in a trial of the OX40 agonist ivuxolimab. The chain joins TRBV6-5 to TRBJ2-7; D remains ambiguous. The CDR3 coding sequence is TGTGCCAGCAGTCCGCCTAGAGCGTACGAGCAGTACTTC. Protein sequence: CASSPPRAYEQYF.